A single sample gave rise to the 4 T cell receptor beta chains below, sequenced in a study of blood T cell repertoires in COVID-19. Sequencing used immunoSEQ multiplex PCR; TCRdb keeps in-frame clones, though not all of them. In the table there are fewer than 85,000 clones, 75% to 90% of which are singletons. Sequencing was carried out using peripheral blood. These receptors originate from a man older than 75 with acute or convalescent COVID-19.

The gene calls are TRBV6-1 and TRBJ1-3, with D unclear. CDR1 and CDR2 from the germline V gene are MNHNS and SASEGT. Trimming shortened V by 0 bases and J by 0 bases, and 9 bases separated the two germline ends. CDR3 size: 16 residues. The CDR3 reads CASSEAWAGSGNTIYF. CDR3 nucleotides: TGTGCCAGCAGTGAAGCTTGGGCGGGCTCTGGAAACACCATATATTTT.

V gene TRBV28 combines with J gene TRBJ2-7, with 10 bases aligning to TRBD1. J was trimmed by 3 bases and V by 2 bases; bases with no gene match: 7. The CDR3 contains 16 residues. CDR1 and CDR2 from the germline V gene are MDHEN and SYDVKM. CDR3 amino acids: CASSLRDRDRGYEQYF. Here the CDR3 DNA reads TGTGCCAGCAGTTTACGTGACCGGGACAGGGGCTACGAGCAGTACTTC.

The V call is TRBV25-1, the J call TRBJ1-1; D is uncertain. The CDR3 extends over 15 amino acids. Germline V CDR1 and CDR2: MGHDK, SYGVNS. V was clipped by 10 bases and J by 0 bases, with 18 bases between them. CDR3 sequence (DNA): TGTGCCACCGGAACCCAGACTGGAGTGAACACTGAAGCTTTCTTT. Protein: CATGTQTGVNTEAFF. Looking up the rest from reference TRBV25-1 and TRBJ1-1 gives the full variable domain: EADIYQTPRYLVIGTGKKITLECSQTMGHDKMYWYQQDPGMELHLIHYSYGVNSTEKGDLSSESTVSRIRTEHFPLTLESARPSHTSQYLCATGTQTGVNTEAFFGQGTRLTVV.

This clone was picked up one time. The genes are TRBV28 and TRBJ1-2, with D possibly TRBD1 on 5 matching bases. Germline V gene sequence: CDR1 MDHEN, CDR2 SYDVKM. Trimming cost V 3 bases and J 4 bases, with 12 bases left between them. The CDR3 contains 14 residues. CDR3 sequence reads: CASSLVQGAYGYTF. CDR3 sequence (DNA): TGTGCCAGCAGTTTGGTTCAGGGCGCCTATGGCTACACCTTC.